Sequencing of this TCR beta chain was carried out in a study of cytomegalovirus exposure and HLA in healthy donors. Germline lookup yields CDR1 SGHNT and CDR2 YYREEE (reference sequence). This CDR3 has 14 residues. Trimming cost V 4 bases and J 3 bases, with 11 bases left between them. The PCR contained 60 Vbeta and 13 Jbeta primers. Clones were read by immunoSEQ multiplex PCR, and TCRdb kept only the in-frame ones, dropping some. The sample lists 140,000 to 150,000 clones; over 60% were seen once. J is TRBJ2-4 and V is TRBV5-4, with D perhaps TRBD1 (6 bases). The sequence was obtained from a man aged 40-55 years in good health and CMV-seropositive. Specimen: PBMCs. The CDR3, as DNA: TGTGCCAGCAGCATGTCAGGGGTCAAAAACATTCAGTACTTC. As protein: CASSMSGVKNIQYF.